The rows below give T cell receptor beta chains drawn from one sample of a study of human CD4 T cells and Enterobacteriaceae. Assay used: immunoSEQ multiplex PCR; TCRdb lists only in-frame clones, some missing. The sample carries 25,000 to 30,000 clones, approximately 84% recorded once. The material sequenced was memory CD4+ T cells from blood. These receptors were obtained from a human donor in good health. Both conserved end residues are part of each CDR3. D genes are given only for firm matches. Clone size is given for some rows only: seen once, a few or many times, or a class if the clone is expanded.

v_gene: TRBV29-1
abundance: -
d_gene: -
j_gene: TRBJ2-2
len: 12
CDR3aa: CSVEGQAGELFF
CDR3nt: TGCAGCGTCGAAGGGCAGGCCGGGGAGCTGTTTTTT

v_gene: TRBV7-9
abundance: -
d_gene: TRBD2
j_gene: TRBJ2-1
len: 17
CDR3aa: CASSLARRLAGRNEQFF
CDR3nt: TGTGCCAGCAGCTTAGCGCGTCGGCTAGCGGGAAGGAATGAGCAGTTCTTC

v_gene: TRBV7-3
abundance: -
d_gene: -
j_gene: TRBJ2-2
len: 14
CDR3aa: CASSFTGGTGELFF
CDR3nt: TGTGCCAGCAGCTTTACAGGAGGAACCGGGGAGCTGTTTTTT

v_gene: TRBV7-9
abundance: -
d_gene: -
j_gene: TRBJ2-4
len: 16
CDR3aa: CASSLPYRLAKNIQYF
CDR3nt: TGTGCCAGCAGCCTCCCTTACAGATTAGCCAAAAACATTCAGTACTTC

v_gene: TRBV15
abundance: -
d_gene: -
j_gene: TRBJ2-3
len: 17
CDR3aa: CATSRDRRRGNTDTQYF
CDR3nt: TGTGCCACCAGCAGAGATCGTCGGAGAGGGAACACAGATACGCAGTATTTT

v_gene: TRBV6-1
abundance: -
d_gene: -
j_gene: TRBJ2-7
len: 14
CDR3aa: CASSRDGLRGEQYF
CDR3nt: TGTGCCAGCAGTAGGGACGGACTACGCGGGGAGCAGTACTTC

v_gene: TRBV4-2
abundance: -
d_gene: -
j_gene: TRBJ2-1
len: 14
CDR3aa: CASSQVLAGNEQFF
CDR3nt: TGTGCCAGCAGCCAAGTGCTAGCCGGGAATGAGCAGTTCTTC

v_gene: TRBV13
abundance: once
d_gene: -
j_gene: TRBJ2-7
len: 13
CDR3aa: CASSLAVTYEQYF
CDR3nt: TGTGCCAGCAGCTTAGCGGTGACTTACGAGCAGTACTTC

v_gene: TRBV28
abundance: once
d_gene: TRBD1
j_gene: TRBJ2-7
len: 13
CDR3aa: CASTTGPRYEQYF
CDR3nt: TGTGCCAGCACGACAGGGCCCCGCTACGAGCAGTACTTC

v_gene: TRBV11-2
abundance: -
d_gene: -
j_gene: TRBJ1-5
len: 13
CDR3aa: CASSFSRDQPQHF
CDR3nt: TGTGCCAGCAGCTTCTCGCGGGATCAGCCCCAGCATTTT

v_gene: TRBV19
abundance: -
d_gene: -
j_gene: TRBJ2-2
len: 16
CDR3aa: CASSQGRRPNTGELFF
CDR3nt: TGTGCCAGTAGTCAGGGGAGACGGCCGAACACCGGGGAGCTGTTTTTT

v_gene: TRBV5-4
abundance: -
d_gene: -
j_gene: TRBJ2-1
len: 15
CDR3aa: CASSLDQGRNNEQFF
CDR3nt: TGTGCCAGCAGCTTGGATCAGGGACGTAACAATGAGCAGTTCTTC

v_gene: TRBV7-6
abundance: -
d_gene: -
j_gene: TRBJ2-6
len: 15
CDR3aa: CASSLGQPGANVLTF
CDR3nt: TGTGCCAGCAGCCTCGGACAGCCTGGGGCCAACGTCCTGACTTTC

v_gene: TRBV2
abundance: few
d_gene: -
j_gene: TRBJ2-5
len: 15
CDR3aa: CASRGGASYQETQYF
CDR3nt: TGTGCCAGCAGGGGGGGGGCCTCGTACCAAGAGACCCAGTACTTC

v_gene: TRBV4-2
abundance: -
d_gene: TRBD2
j_gene: TRBJ2-7
len: 16
CDR3aa: CASSQGTGLAAYEQYF
CDR3nt: TGTGCCAGCAGCCAAGGTACGGGACTAGCAGCCTACGAGCAGTACTTC

v_gene: TRBV11-2
abundance: -
d_gene: -
j_gene: TRBJ2-1
len: 14
CDR3aa: CASKGEGSYNEQFF
CDR3nt: TGTGCCAGTAAGGGGGAAGGCTCCTACAATGAGCAGTTCTTC

v_gene: TRBV29-1
abundance: -
d_gene: TRBD1
j_gene: TRBJ2-2
len: 13
CDR3aa: CSVENRGTGELFF
CDR3nt: TGCAGCGTTGAGAACAGGGGTACCGGGGAGCTGTTTTTT

v_gene: TRBV7-8
abundance: once
d_gene: TRBD2
j_gene: TRBJ2-3
len: 16
CDR3aa: CASSVGTSGISDTQYF
CDR3nt: TGTGCCAGCAGTGTGGGGACTAGCGGGATTTCTGATACGCAGTATTTT

v_gene: TRBV28
abundance: -
d_gene: -
j_gene: TRBJ1-4
len: 15
CDR3aa: CASSPSGIRREKLFF
CDR3nt: TGTGCCAGCAGCCCCTCGGGGATCCGGCGGGAAAAACTGTTTTTT

v_gene: TRBV29-1
abundance: -
d_gene: -
j_gene: TRBJ2-7
len: 12
CDR3aa: CSVARSSYEQYF
CDR3nt: TGCAGCGTTGCGCGTAGCTCCTACGAGCAGTACTTC

v_gene: TRBV2
abundance: once
d_gene: -
j_gene: TRBJ2-5
len: 12
CDR3aa: CASNFNPGTQYF
CDR3nt: TGTGCCAGCAACTTTAACCCGGGGACCCAGTACTTC

v_gene: TRBV28
abundance: -
d_gene: -
j_gene: TRBJ2-5
len: 15
CDR3aa: CASTEPTQGPETQYF
CDR3nt: TGTGCCAGCACGGAACCGACACAGGGTCCGGAGACCCAGTACTTC

v_gene: TRBV6-5
abundance: few
d_gene: TRBD2
j_gene: TRBJ2-7
len: 14
CDR3aa: CASSLGLAGDEQYF
CDR3nt: TGTGCCAGCAGTTTGGGACTAGCGGGAGACGAGCAGTACTTC

v_gene: TRBV19
abundance: few
d_gene: -
j_gene: TRBJ1-5
len: 14
CDR3aa: CASSIGGWDQPQHF
CDR3nt: TGTGCCAGTAGTATAGGGGGATGGGATCAGCCCCAGCATTTT

v_gene: TRBV18
abundance: -
d_gene: TRBD1
j_gene: TRBJ2-7
len: 16
CDR3aa: CASSPEVGTGAYEQYF
CDR3nt: TGTGCCAGCTCGCCCGAGGTAGGGACAGGGGCCTACGAGCAGTACTTC

v_gene: TRBV18
abundance: -
d_gene: TRBD1
j_gene: TRBJ2-5
len: 15
CDR3aa: CASSPGNRGQETQYF
CDR3nt: TGTGCCAGCTCACCGGGAAACAGGGGACAAGAGACCCAGTACTTC

v_gene: TRBV10-2
abundance: -
d_gene: -
j_gene: TRBJ1-5
len: 13
CDR3aa: CASSQNSNQPQHF
CDR3nt: TGCGCCAGCAGTCAGAACAGCAATCAGCCCCAGCATTTT

v_gene: TRBV5-1
abundance: -
d_gene: TRBD2
j_gene: TRBJ2-2
len: 14
CDR3aa: CASSPWGGTGELFF
CDR3nt: TGCGCCAGCAGCCCCTGGGGAGGGACCGGGGAGCTGTTTTTT

v_gene: TRBV5-1
abundance: -
d_gene: TRBD1
j_gene: TRBJ1-2
len: 15
CDR3aa: CASSLDGTGWYGYTF
CDR3nt: TGCGCCAGCAGCTTGGATGGGACAGGCTGGTATGGCTACACCTTC

v_gene: TRBV18
abundance: -
d_gene: -
j_gene: TRBJ2-7
len: 12
CDR3aa: CASSWGKYEQYF
CDR3nt: TGTGCCAGCTCATGGGGAAAGTACGAGCAGTACTTC

v_gene: TRBV5-1
abundance: -
d_gene: TRBD1
j_gene: TRBJ2-5
len: 14
CDR3aa: CASSPDRGRETQYF
CDR3nt: TGCGCCAGCAGCCCCGACAGGGGGCGAGAGACCCAGTACTTC

v_gene: TRBV9
abundance: once
d_gene: TRBD2
j_gene: TRBJ2-2
len: 14
CDR3aa: CASSTSGNTGELFF
CDR3nt: TGTGCCAGCAGCACTAGCGGAAACACCGGGGAGCTGTTTTTT

v_gene: TRBV9
abundance: -
d_gene: -
j_gene: TRBJ2-7
len: 14
CDR3aa: CASSVGEGFYEQYF
CDR3nt: TGTGCCAGCAGCGTAGGCGAGGGTTTCTACGAGCAGTACTTC

v_gene: TRBV5-1
abundance: -
d_gene: TRBD1
j_gene: TRBJ1-2
len: 11
CDR3aa: CARQGIYGYTF
CDR3nt: TGCGCCAGACAGGGGATCTATGGCTACACCTTC

v_gene: TRBV27
abundance: -
d_gene: TRBD2
j_gene: TRBJ2-6
len: 18
CDR3aa: CASSPGREGLRGANVLTF
CDR3nt: TGTGCCAGCAGTCCCGGGCGGGAGGGTTTGAGAGGGGCCAACGTCCTGACTTTC

v_gene: TRBV19
abundance: -
d_gene: -
j_gene: TRBJ2-3
len: 12
CDR3aa: CASSAVRYTQYF
CDR3nt: TGTGCCAGTAGTGCCGTGAGGTATACGCAGTATTTT

v_gene: TRBV19
abundance: -
d_gene: -
j_gene: TRBJ2-4
len: 17
CDR3aa: CASSIAGNLLAKNIQYF
CDR3nt: TGTGCCAGTAGTATAGCGGGGAATCTCCTAGCCAAAAACATTCAGTACTTC

v_gene: TRBV7-9
abundance: once
d_gene: -
j_gene: TRBJ1-1
len: 14
CDR3aa: CASSLGPGRAEAFF
CDR3nt: TGTGCCAGCAGCTTGGGGCCTGGGAGAGCTGAAGCTTTCTTT

v_gene: TRBV4-2
abundance: -
d_gene: -
j_gene: TRBJ2-5
len: 15
CDR3aa: CASSRVLAVQETQYF
CDR3nt: TGTGCCAGCAGCCGAGTATTAGCGGTACAAGAGACCCAGTACTTC

v_gene: TRBV19
abundance: -
d_gene: TRBD1
j_gene: TRBJ2-7
len: 14
CDR3aa: CASSIDRGLDEQYF
CDR3nt: TGTGCCAGTAGTATAGACAGGGGGTTGGACGAGCAGTACTTC

v_gene: TRBV7-3
abundance: -
d_gene: TRBD2
j_gene: TRBJ2-1
len: 16
CDR3aa: CASSLLGSGDYNEQFF
CDR3nt: TGTGCCAGCAGCTTACTGGGTAGCGGGGACTACAATGAGCAGTTCTTC

v_gene: TRBV18
abundance: -
d_gene: TRBD1
j_gene: TRBJ1-2
len: 15
CDR3aa: CASSPDRDSTYGYTF
CDR3nt: TGTGCCAGCTCCCCTGACCGGGACAGCACCTATGGCTACACCTTC